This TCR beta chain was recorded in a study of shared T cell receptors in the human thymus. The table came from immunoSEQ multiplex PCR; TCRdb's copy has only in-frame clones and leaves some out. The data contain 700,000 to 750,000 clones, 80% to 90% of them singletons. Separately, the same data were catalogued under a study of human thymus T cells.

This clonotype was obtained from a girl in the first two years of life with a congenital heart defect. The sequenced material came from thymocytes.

The CDR3 protein is CASSGGEGNEKLFF. In DNA, the CDR3 is TGTGCCAGTTCTGGGGGGGAGGGTAATGAAAAACTGTTTTTT. The chain joins TRBV28 to TRBJ1-4; a weak D match, TRBD1 (5 bases). The CDR3 covers 14 residues. From germline, CDR1 is MDHEN and CDR2 SYDVKM. Trimming shortened V by 9 bases and J by 4 bases, and 15 bases separated the two germline ends.